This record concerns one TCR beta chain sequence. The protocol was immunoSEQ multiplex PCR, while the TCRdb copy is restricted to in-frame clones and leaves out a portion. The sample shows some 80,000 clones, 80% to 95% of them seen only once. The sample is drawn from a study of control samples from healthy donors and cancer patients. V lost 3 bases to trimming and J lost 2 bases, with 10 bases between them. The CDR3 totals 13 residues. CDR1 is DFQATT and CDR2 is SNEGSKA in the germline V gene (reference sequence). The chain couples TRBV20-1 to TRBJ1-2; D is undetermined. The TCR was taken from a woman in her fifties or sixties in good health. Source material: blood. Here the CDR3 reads CSASGQLNYGYTF. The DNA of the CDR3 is TGCAGTGCTAGTGGGCAGTTAAACTATGGCTACACCTTC.